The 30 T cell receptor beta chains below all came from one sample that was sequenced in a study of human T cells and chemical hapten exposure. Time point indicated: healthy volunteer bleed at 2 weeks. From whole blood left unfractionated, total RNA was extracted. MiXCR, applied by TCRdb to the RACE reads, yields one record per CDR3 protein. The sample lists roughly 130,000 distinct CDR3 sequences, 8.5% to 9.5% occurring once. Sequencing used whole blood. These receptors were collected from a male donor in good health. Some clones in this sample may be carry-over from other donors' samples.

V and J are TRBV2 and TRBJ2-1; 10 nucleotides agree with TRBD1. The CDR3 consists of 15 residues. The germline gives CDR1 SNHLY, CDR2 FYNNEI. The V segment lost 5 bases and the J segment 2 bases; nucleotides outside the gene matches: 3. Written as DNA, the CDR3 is TGTGCCAGCAGTTGGGACAGGGGCCCCTACAATGAGCAGTTCTTC. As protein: CASSWDRGPYNEQFF. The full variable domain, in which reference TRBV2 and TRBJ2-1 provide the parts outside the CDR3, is EPEVTQTPSHQVTQMGQEVILRCVPISNHLYFYWYRQILGQKVEFLVSFYNNEISEKSEIFDDQFSVERPDGSNFTLKIRSTKLEDSAMYFCASSWDRGPYNEQFFGPGTRLTVL.

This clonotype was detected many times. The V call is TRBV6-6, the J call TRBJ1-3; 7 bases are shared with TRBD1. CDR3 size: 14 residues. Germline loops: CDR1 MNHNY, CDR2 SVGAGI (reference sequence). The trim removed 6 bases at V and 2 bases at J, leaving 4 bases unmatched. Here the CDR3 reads CASSQTGPGNTIYF. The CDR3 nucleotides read TGTGCCAGCAGCCAGACAGGGCCTGGAAACACCATATATTTT.

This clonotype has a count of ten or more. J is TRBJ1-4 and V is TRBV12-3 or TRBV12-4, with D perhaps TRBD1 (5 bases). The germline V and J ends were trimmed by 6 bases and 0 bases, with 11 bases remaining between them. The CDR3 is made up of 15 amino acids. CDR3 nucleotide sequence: TGTGCCAGCAGGATCGCACAGGCAACTAATGAAAAACTGTTTTTT. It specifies CASRIAQATNEKLFF.

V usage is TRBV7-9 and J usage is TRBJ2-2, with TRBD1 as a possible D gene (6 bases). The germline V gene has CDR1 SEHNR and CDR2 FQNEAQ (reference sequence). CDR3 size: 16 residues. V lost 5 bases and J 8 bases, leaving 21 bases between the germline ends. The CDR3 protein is CASSGAGVRMPGELFF. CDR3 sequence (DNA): TGTGCCAGCAGCGGTGCAGGGGTGCGCATGCCAGGGGAGCTGTTTTTT.

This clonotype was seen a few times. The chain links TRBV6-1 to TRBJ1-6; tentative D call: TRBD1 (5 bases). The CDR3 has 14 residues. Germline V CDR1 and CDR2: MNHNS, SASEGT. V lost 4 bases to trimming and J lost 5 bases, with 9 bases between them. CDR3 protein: CASSATVNNSPLHF. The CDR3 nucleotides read TGTGCCAGCAGTGCGACAGTGAATAATTCACCCCTCCACTTT.

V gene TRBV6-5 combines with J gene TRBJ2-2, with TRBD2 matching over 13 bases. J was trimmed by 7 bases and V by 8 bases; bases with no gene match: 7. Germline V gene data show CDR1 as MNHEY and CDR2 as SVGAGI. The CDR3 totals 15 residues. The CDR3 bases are TGTGCCAGCTCAGCAGGACTAGCGGGAGTCGGGGAGCTGTTTTTT. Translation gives CASSAGLAGVGELFF.

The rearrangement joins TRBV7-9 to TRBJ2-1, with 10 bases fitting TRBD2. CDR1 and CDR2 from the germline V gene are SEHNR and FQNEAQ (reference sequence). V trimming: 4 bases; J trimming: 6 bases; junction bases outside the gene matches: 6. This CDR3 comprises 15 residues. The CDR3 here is CASSSLAGNGNEQFF. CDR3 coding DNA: TGTGCCAGCAGCTCACTAGCGGGAAACGGCAATGAGCAGTTCTTC.

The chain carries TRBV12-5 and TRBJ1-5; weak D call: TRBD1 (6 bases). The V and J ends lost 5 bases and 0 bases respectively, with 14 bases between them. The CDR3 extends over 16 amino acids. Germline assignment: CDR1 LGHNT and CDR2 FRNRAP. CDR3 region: CASGTGQRYSNQPQHF. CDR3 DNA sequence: TGTGCTAGTGGTACCGGACAGCGCTATAGCAATCAGCCCCAGCATTTT.

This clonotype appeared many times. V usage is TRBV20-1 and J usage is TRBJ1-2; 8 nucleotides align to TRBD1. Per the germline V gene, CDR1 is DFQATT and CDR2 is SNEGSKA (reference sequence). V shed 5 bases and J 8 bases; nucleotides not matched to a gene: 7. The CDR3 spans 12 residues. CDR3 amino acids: CSAGPTGVGYTF. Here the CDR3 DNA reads TGCAGTGCTGGCCCGACAGGGGTCGGCTACACCTTC.

The CDR3 DNA reads TGTGCCAGCAGTGAAGGATGGGGTGAGCAGTACTTC. Encoded protein: CASSEGWGEQYF. The chain combines TRBV2 with TRBJ2-7; D call uncertain. The CDR3 length is 12 residues. Between the trimmed V and J ends, which lost 1 base and 7 bases, there was a span of 8 bases. From germline, CDR1 is SNHLY and CDR2 FYNNEI. The whole variable domain, filled in from reference TRBV2 and TRBJ2-7, reads EPEVTQTPSHQVTQMGQEVILRCVPISNHLYFYWYRQILGQKVEFLVSFYNNEISEKSEIFDDQFSVERPDGSNFTLKIRSTKLEDSAMYFCASSEGWGEQYFGPGTRLTVT.

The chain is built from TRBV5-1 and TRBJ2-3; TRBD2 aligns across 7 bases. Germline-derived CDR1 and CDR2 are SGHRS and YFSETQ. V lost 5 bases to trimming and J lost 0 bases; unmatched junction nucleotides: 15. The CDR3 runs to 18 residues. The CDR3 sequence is CASRDVLGPSGSTDTQYF. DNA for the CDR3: TGCGCCAGCAGGGACGTGCTGGGCCCTAGCGGCAGCACAGATACGCAGTATTTT.

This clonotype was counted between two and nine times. CDR3 DNA: TGTGCCAGCAGGGAACCGGGGGATCAGCCCCAGCATTTT. Its protein is CASREPGDQPQHF. The rearrangement uses TRBV6-6 and TRBJ1-5, with D possibly being TRBD1 (5 bases). The ends were cut back, 6 bases at V and 5 bases at J, with 11 bases in the middle. Germline V gene lookup returns CDR1 MNHNY and CDR2 SVGAGI (reference sequence). The CDR3 spans 13 residues.

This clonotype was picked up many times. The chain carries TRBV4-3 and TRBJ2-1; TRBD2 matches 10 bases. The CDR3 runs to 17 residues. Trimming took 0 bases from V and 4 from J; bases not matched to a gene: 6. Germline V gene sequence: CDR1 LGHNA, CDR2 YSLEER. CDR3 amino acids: CASSQDWLAGAYNEQFF. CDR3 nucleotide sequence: TGCGCCAGCAGCCAAGATTGGCTAGCGGGGGCGTACAATGAGCAGTTCTTC.

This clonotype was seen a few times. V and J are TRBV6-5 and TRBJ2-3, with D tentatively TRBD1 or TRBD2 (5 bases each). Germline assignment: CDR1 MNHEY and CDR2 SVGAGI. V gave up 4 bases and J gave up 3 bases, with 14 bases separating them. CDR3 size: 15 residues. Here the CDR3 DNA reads TGTGCCAGCAGTTTGGCGAGGGGATGGACAGATACGCAGTATTTT. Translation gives CASSLARGWTDTQYF.

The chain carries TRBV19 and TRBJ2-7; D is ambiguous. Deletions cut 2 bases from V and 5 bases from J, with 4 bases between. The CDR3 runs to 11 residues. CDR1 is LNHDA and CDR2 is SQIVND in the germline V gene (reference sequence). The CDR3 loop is CASSIKNEQYF. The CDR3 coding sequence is TGTGCCAGTAGTATAAAAAACGAGCAGTACTTC.

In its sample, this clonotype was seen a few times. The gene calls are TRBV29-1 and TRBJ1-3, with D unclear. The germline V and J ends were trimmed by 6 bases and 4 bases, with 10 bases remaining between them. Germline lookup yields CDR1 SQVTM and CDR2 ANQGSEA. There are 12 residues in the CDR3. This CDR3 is CSVLSRGNTIYF. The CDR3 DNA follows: TGCAGCGTCCTCAGCCGCGGAAACACCATATATTTT.

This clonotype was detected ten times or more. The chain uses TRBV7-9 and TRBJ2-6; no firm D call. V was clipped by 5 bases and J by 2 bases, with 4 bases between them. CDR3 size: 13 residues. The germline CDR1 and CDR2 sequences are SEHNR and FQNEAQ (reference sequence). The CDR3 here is CASSPAGANVLTF. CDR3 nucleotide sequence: TGTGCCAGCAGCCCAGCTGGGGCCAACGTCCTGACTTTC.

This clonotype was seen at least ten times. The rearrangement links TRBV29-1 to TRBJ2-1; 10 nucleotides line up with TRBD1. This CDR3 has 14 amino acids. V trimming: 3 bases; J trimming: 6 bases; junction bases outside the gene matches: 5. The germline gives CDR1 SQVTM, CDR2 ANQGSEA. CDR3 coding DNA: TGCAGCGTTGAGGAGGGACAGGGGCCCAATGAGCAGTTCTTC. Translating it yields CSVEEGQGPNEQFF.

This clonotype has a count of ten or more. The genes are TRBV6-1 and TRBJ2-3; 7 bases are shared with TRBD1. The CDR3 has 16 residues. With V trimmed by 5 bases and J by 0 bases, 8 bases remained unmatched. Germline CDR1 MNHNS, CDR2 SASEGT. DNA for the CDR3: TGTGCCAGCAGTAAGGGGACAGACCCTAGCACAGATACGCAGTATTTT. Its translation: CASSKGTDPSTDTQYF.

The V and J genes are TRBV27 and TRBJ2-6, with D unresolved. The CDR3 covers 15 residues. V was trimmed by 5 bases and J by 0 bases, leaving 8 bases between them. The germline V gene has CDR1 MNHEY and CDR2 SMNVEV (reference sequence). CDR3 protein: CASSPLTSGANVLTF. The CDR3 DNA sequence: TGTGCCAGCAGTCCTCTGACCTCTGGGGCCAACGTCCTGACTTTC.

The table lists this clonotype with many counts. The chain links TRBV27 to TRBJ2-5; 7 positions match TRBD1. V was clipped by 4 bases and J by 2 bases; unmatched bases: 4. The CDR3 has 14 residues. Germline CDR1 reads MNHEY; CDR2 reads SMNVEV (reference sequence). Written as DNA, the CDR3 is TGTGCCAGCAGTTGGACAGGTTCGCAAGAGACCCAGTACTTC. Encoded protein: CASSWTGSQETQYF.

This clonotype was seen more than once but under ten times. CDR3: CASRGTSGGGAKNIQYF. For the CDR3, the DNA is TGTGCCAGCAGAGGGACTAGCGGGGGCGGAGCCAAAAACATTCAGTACTTC. The chain uses TRBV7-2 and TRBJ2-4; 14 nucleotides agree with TRBD2. Germline CDR1 is SGHTA and CDR2 is FQGNSA. Trimming removed 6 bases from V and 0 bases from J; junction bases left unmatched: 4. The CDR3 covers 17 residues. Filled out from reference TRBV7-2 and TRBJ2-4, the complete variable domain reads GAGVSQSPSNKVTEKGKDVELRCDPISGHTALYWYRQSLGQGLEFLIYFQGNSAPDKSGLPSDRFSAERTGGSVSTLTIQRTQQEDSAVYLCASRGTSGGGAKNIQYFGAGTRLSVL.

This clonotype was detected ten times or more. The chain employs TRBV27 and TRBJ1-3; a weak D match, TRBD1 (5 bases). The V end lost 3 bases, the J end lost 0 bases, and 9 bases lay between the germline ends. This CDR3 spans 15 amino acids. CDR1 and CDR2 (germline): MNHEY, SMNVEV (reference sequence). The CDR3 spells CASSFTGSSGNTIYF. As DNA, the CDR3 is TGTGCCAGCAGTTTTACAGGTTCCTCTGGAAACACCATATATTTT.

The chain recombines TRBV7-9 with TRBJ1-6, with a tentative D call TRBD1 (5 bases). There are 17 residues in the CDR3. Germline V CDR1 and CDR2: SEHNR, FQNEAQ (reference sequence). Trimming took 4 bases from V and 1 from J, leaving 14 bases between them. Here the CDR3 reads CASSSHIGGSYNSPLHF. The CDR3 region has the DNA TGTGCCAGCAGCTCCCACATCGGGGGGTCCTATAATTCACCCCTCCACTTT.

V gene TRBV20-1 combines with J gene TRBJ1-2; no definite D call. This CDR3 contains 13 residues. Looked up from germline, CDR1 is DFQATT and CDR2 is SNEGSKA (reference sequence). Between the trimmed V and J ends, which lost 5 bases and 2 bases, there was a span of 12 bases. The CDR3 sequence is CSALTERNYGYTF. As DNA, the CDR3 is TGCAGTGCTCTAACGGAGCGAAACTATGGCTACACCTTC.

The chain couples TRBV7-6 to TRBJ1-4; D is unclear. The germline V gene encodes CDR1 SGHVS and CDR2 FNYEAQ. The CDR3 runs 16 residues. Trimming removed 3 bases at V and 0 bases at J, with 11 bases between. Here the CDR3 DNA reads TGTGCCAGCAGCTTCCGGACCTTTGCAACTAATGAAAAACTGTTTTTT. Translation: CASSFRTFATNEKLFF.

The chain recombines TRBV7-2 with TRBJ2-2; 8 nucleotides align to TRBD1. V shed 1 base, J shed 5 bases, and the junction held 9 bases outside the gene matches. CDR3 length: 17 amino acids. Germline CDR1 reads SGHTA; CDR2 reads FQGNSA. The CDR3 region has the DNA TGTGCCAGCAGCTTAGGGAGGACAGGGAGAGGAACCGGGGAGCTGTTTTTT. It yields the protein CASSLGRTGRGTGELFF.

The CDR3 loop is CATQTRDRGYQPQHF. The CDR3 nucleotides read TGTGCCACACAGACCCGGGACAGGGGTTATCAGCCCCAGCATTTT. The J gene is TRBJ1-5, the V gene TRBV19; 10 nucleotides match TRBD1. This CDR3 spans 15 amino acids. CDR1 is LNHDA, CDR2 SQIVND, per germline (reference sequence). J gave up 5 bases and V 10 bases, and 11 bases lay outside the gene matches.

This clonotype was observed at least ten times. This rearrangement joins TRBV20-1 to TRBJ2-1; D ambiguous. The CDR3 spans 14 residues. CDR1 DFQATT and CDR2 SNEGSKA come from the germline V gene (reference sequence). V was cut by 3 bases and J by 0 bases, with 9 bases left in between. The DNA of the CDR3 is TGCAGTGCTAGGTACGGTGGCTCCTACAATGAGCAGTTCTTC. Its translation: CSARYGGSYNEQFF.

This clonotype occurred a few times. CDR3 sequence reads: CASSLGVAGPANTEAFF. The CDR3 region has the DNA TGTGCCAGCAGCTTAGGGGTGGCAGGACCAGCGAACACTGAAGCTTTCTTT. The rearrangement joins TRBV7-6 to TRBJ1-1; no reliable D call. The ends were cut back, 1 base at V and 1 base at J, with 16 bases in the middle. There are 17 residues in the CDR3. Germline assignment: CDR1 SGHVS and CDR2 FNYEAQ.